The 13 T cell receptor beta chains below were found in one sample sequenced in a study of Tregs in tolerant kidney transplant recipients. Using immunoSEQ multiplex PCR, the repertoire was profiled, and TCRdb retains in-frame clones only, with some absent. The sample has about 64,000 clones, around 98% seen once. The source material was Tregs from blood, sampled before the transplant. The receptor set was obtained from a human donor who received a combined kidney and bone marrow transplant.

V is TRBV27 and J is TRBJ1-4; a weak D match, TRBD1 (5 bases). The length of the CDR3 is 15 residues. Germline lookup yields CDR1 MNHEY and CDR2 SMNVEV (reference sequence). Trimming stripped 5 bases from V and 6 bases from J, with 16 bases between. Written as DNA, the CDR3 is TGTGCCAGCAGTCTTTACCCCTGGGGGGATGAAAAACTGTTTTTT. It is translated as CASSLYPWGDEKLFF. Combining the CDR3 with reference TRBV27 and TRBJ1-4 gives the whole variable domain EAQVTQNPRYLITVTGKKLTVTCSQNMNHEYMSWYRQDPGLGLRQIYYSMNVEVTDKGDVPEGYKVSRKEKRNFPLILESPSPNQTSLYFCASSLYPWGDEKLFFGSGTQLSVL.

This clone was detected once. The V and J genes are TRBV19 and TRBJ2-7; TRBD2 is a possible D gene (6 bases). This CDR3 spans 11 amino acids. Germline V lookup: CDR1 LNHDA, CDR2 SQIVND (reference sequence). V was clipped by 3 bases and J by 6 bases, with 6 bases between them. CDR3 residues: CASSIGGEQYF. CDR3 bases: TGTGCCAGTAGTATCGGGGGCGAGCAGTACTTC.

The chain combines TRBV4-1 with TRBJ1-6, with 8 bases matching TRBD1. Trimming took 2 bases from V and 9 from J; bases not matched to a gene: 12. CDR1 is MGHRA and CDR2 is YSYEKL in the germline V gene. The CDR3 runs to 17 residues. In nucleotides, the CDR3 is TGCGCCAGCAGCCAAACCCCAGGGGGCGTTCCCCCTTCACCCCTCCACTTT. This gives the protein CASSQTPGGVPPSPLHF.

The chain carries TRBV5-1 and TRBJ2-7; 7 positions match TRBD1. CDR3 size: 15 residues. Germline assignment: CDR1 SGHRS and CDR2 YFSETQ. V dropped 2 bases and J dropped 1; count of bases not matched to a gene: 6. The CDR3 loop reads CASSFRPGGSYEQYF. The CDR3 DNA sequence: TGCGCCAGCAGCTTCCGACCAGGGGGATCCTACGAGCAGTACTTC.

This clone was recorded once. The chain employs TRBV7-2 and TRBJ1-1; maybe TRBD1 (6 bases). V lost 5 bases, J lost 7 bases, and 17 bases lay in between. Germline V gives CDR1 SGHTA, CDR2 FQGNSA. This CDR3 is 14 amino acids long. CDR3 sequence reads: CASSLNGGGGEAFF. CDR3 coding DNA: TGTGCCAGCAGCCTCAACGGAGGGGGGGGTGAAGCTTTCTTT.

This clone occurred a few times. The chain has TRBV28 and TRBJ2-7, with TRBD1 matching over 10 bases. Germline V gives CDR1 MDHEN, CDR2 SYDVKM. J was trimmed by 5 bases and V by 10 bases; bases with no gene match: 5. This CDR3 spans 12 amino acids. The CDR3 here is CAIDRGQNEQYF. CDR3 nucleotides: TGTGCCATTGACAGGGGGCAGAACGAGCAGTACTTC.

V is TRBV5-1 and J is TRBJ2-1; D unclear. Germline lookup yields CDR1 SGHRS and CDR2 YFSETQ. V lost 7 bases and J lost 0, with 14 bases in between. This CDR3 has 15 residues. Written as DNA, the CDR3 is TGCGCCAGCGGGCCGAGCCCGAGCTCCTACAATGAGCAGTTCTTC. It encodes CASGPSPSSYNEQFF.

The chain joins TRBV20-1 to TRBJ1-1; no definite D call. Germline V CDR1 and CDR2: DFQATT, SNEGSKA (reference sequence). V was trimmed by 3 bases and J by 7 bases, leaving 9 bases between them. The CDR3 runs 11 residues. The CDR3 region has the DNA TGCAGTGCTAGTAAGCATCTTGAAGCTTTCTTT. The encoded protein is CSASKHLEAFF.

This chain connects TRBV7-2 to TRBJ1-2, with D uncertain. Germline V gene data show CDR1 as SGHTA and CDR2 as FQGNSA. V was shortened by 3 bases and J by 1 base, with 9 bases between the two germline ends. CDR3 length: 14 residues. The CDR3 reads CASSFPGDNYGYTF. The DNA for the CDR3 is TGTGCCAGCAGCTTCCCCGGAGATAACTATGGCTACACCTTC.

This clone has a single count. The rearrangement links TRBV27 to TRBJ2-1; 9 nucleotides align to TRBD1. The CDR3 length is 14 residues. Trimming cost V 7 bases and J 5 bases; bases outside gene matches: 6. CDR1 and CDR2 from the germline V gene are MNHEY and SMNVEV (reference sequence). CDR3 coding DNA: TGTGCCAGCAATAGGGACAGGGTGAACAATGAGCAGTTCTTC. Translated, it gives CASNRDRVNNEQFF.

V is TRBV7-9 and J is TRBJ2-5, with D possibly being TRBD2 (5 bases). Trimming shortened V by 4 bases and J by 0 bases, and 12 bases separated the two germline ends. Germline assignment: CDR1 SEHNR and CDR2 FQNEAQ (reference sequence). The CDR3 covers 15 residues. The CDR3 DNA is TGTGCCAGCAGCTGGGCTAGGGAGTACCAAGAGACCCAGTACTTC. This sequence encodes CASSWAREYQETQYF.

This CDR3 reads CASSSGTGAKNYGYTF. DNA of the CDR3: TGCGCCAGCAGCTCCGGGACAGGGGCGAAAAACTATGGCTACACCTTC. This chain links TRBV5-1 with TRBJ1-2; 10 nucleotides agree with TRBD1. Germline trimming cut 3 bases from V and 2 bases from J; bases unmatched to any gene: 7. The CDR3 spans 16 residues. Per the germline V gene, CDR1 is SGHRS and CDR2 is YFSETQ.

The genes are TRBV4-2 and TRBJ2-7, with a weak D call TRBD2 (6 bases). Trimming stripped 4 bases from V and 3 bases from J, with 16 bases between. This CDR3 spans 15 amino acids. Germline CDR1 and CDR2: LGHNA and YNFKEQ. CDR3 region: CASSLGQPGVYEQYF. DNA of the CDR3: TGTGCCAGCAGCCTCGGTCAGCCGGGGGTCTACGAGCAGTACTTC.